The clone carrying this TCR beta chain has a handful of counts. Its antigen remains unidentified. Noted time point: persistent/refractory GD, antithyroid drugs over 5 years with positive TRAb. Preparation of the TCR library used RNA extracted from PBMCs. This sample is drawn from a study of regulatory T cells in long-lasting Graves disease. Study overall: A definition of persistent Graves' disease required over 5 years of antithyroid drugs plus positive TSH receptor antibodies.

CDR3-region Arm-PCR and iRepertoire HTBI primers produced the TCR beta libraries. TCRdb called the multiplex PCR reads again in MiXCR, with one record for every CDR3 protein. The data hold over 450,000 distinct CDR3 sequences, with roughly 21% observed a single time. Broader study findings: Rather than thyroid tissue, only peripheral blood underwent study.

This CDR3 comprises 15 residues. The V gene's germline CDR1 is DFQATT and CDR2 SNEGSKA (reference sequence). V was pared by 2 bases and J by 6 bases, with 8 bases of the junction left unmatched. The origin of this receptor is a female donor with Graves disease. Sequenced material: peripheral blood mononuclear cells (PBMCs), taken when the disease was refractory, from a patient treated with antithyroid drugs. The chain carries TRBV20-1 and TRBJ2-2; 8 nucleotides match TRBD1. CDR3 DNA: TGCAGTGCTAGAACCAGACAGGGGTGGGCCGGGGAGCTGTTTTTT. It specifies CSARTRQGWAGELFF.